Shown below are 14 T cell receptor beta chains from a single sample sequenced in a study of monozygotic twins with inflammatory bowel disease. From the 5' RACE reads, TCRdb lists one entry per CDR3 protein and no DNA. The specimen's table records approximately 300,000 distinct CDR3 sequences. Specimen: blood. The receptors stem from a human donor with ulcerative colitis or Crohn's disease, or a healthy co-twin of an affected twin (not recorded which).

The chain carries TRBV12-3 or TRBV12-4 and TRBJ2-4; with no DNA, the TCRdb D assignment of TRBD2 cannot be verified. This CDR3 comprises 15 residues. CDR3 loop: CASSWEGLAKNIQYF.

The CDR3 sequence: CASSSDLPRSNQPQHF. This sequence joins TRBV12-3 or TRBV12-4 and TRBJ1-5. The CDR3 sequence is 16 residues long.

CDR3 amino acids: CASRRQGADNSPLHF. The chain couples TRBV19 to TRBJ1-6; TCRdb selects TRBD1, and the lack of DNA leaves this call unchecked. This CDR3 has 15 amino acids. Germline assignment: CDR1 LNHDA and CDR2 SQIVND (reference sequence).

The CDR3 region is CASSLASKTSNEKLFF. The genes are TRBV5-1 and TRBJ1-4. Germline loops: CDR1 SGHRS, CDR2 YFSETQ. This CDR3 contains 16 residues. The full variable domain, in which reference TRBV5-1 and TRBJ1-4 provide the parts outside the CDR3, is KAGVTQTPRYLIKTRGQQVTLSCSPISGHRSVSWYQQTPGQGLQFLFEYFSETQRNKGNFPGRFSGRQFSNSRSEMNVSTLELGDSALYLCASSLASKTSNEKLFFGSGTQLSVL.

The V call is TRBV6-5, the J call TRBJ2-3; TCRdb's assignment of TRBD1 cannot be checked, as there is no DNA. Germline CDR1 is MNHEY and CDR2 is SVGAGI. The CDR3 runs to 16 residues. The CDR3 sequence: CASSYGSQTGVDTQYF.

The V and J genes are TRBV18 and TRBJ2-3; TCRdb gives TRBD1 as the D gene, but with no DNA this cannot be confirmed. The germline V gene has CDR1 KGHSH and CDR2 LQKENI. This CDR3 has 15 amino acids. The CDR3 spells CASSPGGRGLDTQYF.

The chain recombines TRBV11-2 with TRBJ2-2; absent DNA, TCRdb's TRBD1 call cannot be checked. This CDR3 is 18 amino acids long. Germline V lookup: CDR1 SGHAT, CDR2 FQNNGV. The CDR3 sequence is CASSLFGAGTANTGELFF.

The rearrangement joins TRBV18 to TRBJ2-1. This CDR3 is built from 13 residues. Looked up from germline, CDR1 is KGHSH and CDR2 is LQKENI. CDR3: CASSPQNYNEQFF.

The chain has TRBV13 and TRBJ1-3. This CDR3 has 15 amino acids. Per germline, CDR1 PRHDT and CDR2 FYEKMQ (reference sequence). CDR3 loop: CASSLVSGAGNTIYF.

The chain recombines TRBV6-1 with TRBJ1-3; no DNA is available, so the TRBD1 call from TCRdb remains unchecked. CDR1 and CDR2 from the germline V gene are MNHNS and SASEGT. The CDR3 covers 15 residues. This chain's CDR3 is CASRDRGNSGNTIYF.

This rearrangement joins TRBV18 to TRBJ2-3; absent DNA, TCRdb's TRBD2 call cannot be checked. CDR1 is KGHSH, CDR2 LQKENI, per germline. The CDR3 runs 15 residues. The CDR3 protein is CASSHRSGRTDTQYF.

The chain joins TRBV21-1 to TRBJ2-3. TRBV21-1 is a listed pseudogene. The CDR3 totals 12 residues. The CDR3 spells CAIQDLIDTQYF.

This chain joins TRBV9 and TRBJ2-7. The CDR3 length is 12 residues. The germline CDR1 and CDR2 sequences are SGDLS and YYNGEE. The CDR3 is CASSVGGDEQYF.

The CDR3 reads CASSLRTSSKDTQYF. This rearrangement joins TRBV7-2 to TRBJ2-3; TCRdb designates TRBD2, a call that cannot be tested without DNA. The CDR3 sequence is 15 residues long. The germline gives CDR1 SGHTA, CDR2 FQGNSA.